These T cell receptor beta chains were read from a single sample in a study of cytomegalovirus exposure and HLA in healthy donors. The repertoire was sequenced with immunoSEQ multiplex PCR; TCRdb's copy has only in-frame clones and lacks some. Here the sample spans some 180,000 clones, about 9% being singletons. The sample consisted of PBMCs. These receptors all come from a woman aged 30 to 39 in good health and CMV-seropositive. Both conserved end residues are part of each CDR3. A D gene is named only where the DNA matches it firmly. Not every row has a clone size; where given, it reads once, few, many or a size class.

length: 14
J: TRBJ2-7
D: TRBD2
V: TRBV5-1
size: few
CDR3: CASSLQRGAYEQYF
DNA: TGCGCCAGCAGCTTGCAACGGGGGGCCTACGAGCAGTACTTC

length: 13
J: TRBJ1-2
D: .
V: TRBV5-4
size: few
CDR3: CASSYRTNYGYTF
DNA: TGTGCCAGCAGCTACAGGACTAACTATGGCTACACCTTC

length: 15
J: TRBJ2-1
D: TRBD2
V: TRBV5-1
size: .
CDR3: CASSWTSGPYNEQFF
DNA: TGCGCCAGCAGCTGGACTAGCGGACCTTACAATGAGCAGTTCTTC

length: 14
J: TRBJ2-5
D: TRBD2
V: TRBV30
size: few
CDR3: CAWSSGGRRETQYF
DNA: TGTGCCTGGAGCAGCGGGGGTAGAAGAGAGACCCAGTACTTC

length: 18
J: TRBJ2-6
D: TRBD1
V: TRBV4-1
size: .
CDR3: CASSRGTGGGDGANVLTF
DNA: TGCGCCAGCAGCCGCGGGACAGGGGGCGGGGATGGGGCCAACGTCCTGACTTTC

length: 16
J: TRBJ2-1
D: TRBD2
V: TRBV27
size: .
CDR3: CASSSAGTSGNNEQFF
DNA: TGTGCCAGCAGTTCAGCCGGGACTAGCGGGAACAATGAGCAGTTCTTC

length: 14
J: TRBJ2-7
D: TRBD1
V: TRBV30
size: few
CDR3: CAWSRGQASYEQYF
DNA: TGTGCCTGGAGTAGAGGACAGGCTTCCTACGAGCAGTACTTC

length: 14
J: TRBJ2-7
D: .
V: TRBV15
size: .
CDR3: CATRVGAHSYEQYF
DNA: TGTGCCACCAGGGTGGGGGCACACTCCTACGAGCAGTACTTC

length: 15
J: TRBJ2-7
D: .
V: TRBV6-5
size: .
CDR3: CASSWTISSSYEQYF
DNA: TGTGCCAGCAGCTGGACTATATCCAGCTCCTACGAGCAGTACTTC

length: 15
J: TRBJ1-4
D: .
V: TRBV4-2
size: .
CDR3: CASSQLGGSREKLFF
DNA: TGTGCCAGCAGCCAACTGGGGGGGAGCAGGGAAAAACTGTTTTTT

length: 11
J: TRBJ1-3
D: .
V: TRBV30
size: .
CDR3: CAFSFGNTIYF
DNA: TGTGCCTTTTCTTTTGGAAACACCATATATTTT

length: 14
J: TRBJ1-1
D: TRBD1
V: TRBV7-3
size: many
CDR3: CASSRDREATEAFF
DNA: TGTGCCAGCAGCCGGGACAGGGAAGCGACTGAAGCTTTCTTT

length: 12
J: TRBJ2-5
D: .
V: TRBV30
size: few
CDR3: CACQNSIETQYF
DNA: TGTGCCTGTCAAAACTCCATAGAGACCCAGTACTTC

length: 13
J: TRBJ2-7
D: TRBD1
V: TRBV19
size: .
CDR3: CASKGTGSYEQYF
DNA: TGTGCCAGTAAAGGGACAGGGTCCTACGAGCAGTACTTC

length: 15
J: TRBJ2-2
D: TRBD1
V: TRBV5-5
size: few
CDR3: CASSPGQGVGGELFF
DNA: TGTGCCAGCAGCCCGGGACAGGGGGTCGGCGGGGAGCTGTTTTTT

length: 11
J: TRBJ1-1
D: .
V: TRBV6-6
size: few
CDR3: CASRLYTEAFF
DNA: TGTGCCAGCAGATTATACACTGAAGCTTTCTTT

length: 15
J: TRBJ1-3
D: TRBD1
V: TRBV6-1
size: .
CDR3: CASSQQGGVGNTIYF
DNA: TGTGCCAGCAGCCAACAGGGGGGAGTAGGAAACACCATATATTTT

length: 16
J: TRBJ1-1
D: TRBD1
V: TRBV30
size: .
CDR3: CAWSVFGQGMNTEAFF
DNA: TGTGCCTGGAGTGTATTCGGACAGGGGATGAACACTGAAGCTTTCTTT

length: 13
J: TRBJ2-2
D: .
V: TRBV2
size: few
CDR3: CASRQTSTGELFF
DNA: TGTGCCAGCAGACAGACCAGTACCGGGGAGCTGTTTTTT

length: 16
J: TRBJ2-1
D: TRBD2
V: TRBV7-7
size: .
CDR3: CASSSYPGLSKNEQFF
DNA: TGTGCCAGCAGCTCCTATCCGGGACTATCGAAAAATGAGCAGTTCTTC

length: 17
J: TRBJ2-1
D: .
V: TRBV7-6
size: .
CDR3: CASSLDPPRVINNEQFF
DNA: TGTGCCAGCAGCTTAGACCCGCCGAGGGTGATCAACAATGAGCAGTTCTTC

length: 13
J: TRBJ2-1
D: TRBD1
V: TRBV9
size: .
CDR3: CASSGGQGPSQFF
DNA: TGTGCCAGCAGCGGGGGACAGGGACCTTCGCAGTTCTTC

length: 16
J: TRBJ2-2
D: TRBD2
V: TRBV7-9
size: few
CDR3: CASSLNSGLAIGELFF
DNA: TGTGCCAGCAGCTTAAATTCTGGACTAGCCATCGGGGAGCTGTTTTTT

length: 15
J: TRBJ1-5
D: TRBD1
V: TRBV19
size: .
CDR3: CASSPLDREWQPQHF
DNA: TGTGCCAGTAGCCCCCTCGACAGGGAATGGCAGCCCCAGCATTTT

length: 16
J: TRBJ2-1
D: .
V: TRBV29-1
size: few
CDR3: CSVEEGVSGAYNEQFF
DNA: TGCAGCGTTGAAGAAGGTGTTTCAGGGGCCTACAATGAGCAGTTCTTC

length: 15
J: TRBJ2-5
D: TRBD1
V: TRBV27
size: few
CDR3: CASSLRGQGEETQYF
DNA: TGTGCCAGCAGTTTACGTGGACAGGGGGAAGAGACCCAGTACTTC

length: 13
J: TRBJ2-5
D: TRBD1
V: TRBV7-3
size: few
CDR3: CASSPGQQETQYF
DNA: TGTGCCAGCAGCCCGGGACAGCAAGAGACCCAGTACTTC

length: 14
J: TRBJ2-2
D: .
V: TRBV7-8
size: few
CDR3: CASSSTRNTGELFF
DNA: TGTGCCAGCAGCTCCACGCGGAACACCGGGGAGCTGTTTTTT

length: 15
J: TRBJ2-3
D: .
V: TRBV10-2
size: few
CDR3: CASSESPSGTDTQYF
DNA: TGCGCCAGCAGTGAGTCTCCTAGCGGCACAGATACGCAGTATTTT

length: 15
J: TRBJ2-7
D: .
V: TRBV18
size: .
CDR3: CASSPPSGQRGEQYF
DNA: TGTGCCAGCTCACCACCTTCAGGACAGCGCGGCGAGCAGTACTTC

length: 16
J: TRBJ2-1
D: TRBD2
V: TRBV7-9
size: few
CDR3: CASSSWGAGVSNEQFF
DNA: TGTGCCAGCAGCAGCTGGGGAGCGGGAGTATCCAATGAGCAGTTCTTC

length: 15
J: TRBJ2-5
D: TRBD1
V: TRBV7-9
size: few
CDR3: CASSLVGQGPETQYF
DNA: TGTGCCAGCAGCTTAGTGGGACAGGGCCCAGAGACCCAGTACTTC

length: 15
J: TRBJ1-1
D: .
V: TRBV27
size: few
CDR3: CASSLWRGLTTEAFF
DNA: TGTGCCAGCAGTTTATGGCGGGGGCTAACCACTGAAGCTTTCTTT

length: 16
J: TRBJ2-3
D: TRBD2
V: TRBV6-6
size: few
CDR3: CASSYPGLAGGDTQYF
DNA: TGTGCCAGCAGTTACCCGGGACTAGCGGGAGGAGATACGCAGTATTTT

length: 14
J: TRBJ2-7
D: .
V: TRBV10-2
size: .
CDR3: CASTRDISAYEQYF
DNA: TGCGCCAGCACAAGGGACATCTCCGCCTACGAGCAGTACTTC

length: 16
J: TRBJ2-2
D: TRBD2
V: TRBV7-2
size: .
CDR3: CASIRLAGMNTGELFF
DNA: TGTGCCAGCATCCGACTAGCGGGGATGAACACCGGGGAGCTGTTTTTT

length: 20
J: TRBJ1-5
D: TRBD1
V: TRBV27
size: few
CDR3: CASSLIGDPTGVEGNQPQNF
DNA: TGTGCCAGCAGTTTAATTGGGGACCCGACAGGGGTCGAGGGCAATCAGCCCCAGAATTTT

length: 13
J: TRBJ2-5
D: .
V: TRBV9
size: few
CDR3: CASSVVSQETQYF
DNA: TGTGCCAGCAGCGTAGTGAGCCAAGAGACCCAGTACTTC

length: 15
J: TRBJ1-5
D: .
V: TRBV9
size: few
CDR3: CASSPDSNSNQPQHF
DNA: TGTGCCAGCAGCCCGGACAGTAATAGCAATCAGCCCCAGCATTTT

length: 16
J: TRBJ2-2
D: .
V: TRBV10-1
size: few
CDR3: CASSESGGSVTGELFF
DNA: TGCGCCAGCAGTGAGTCTGGCGGCTCGGTCACCGGGGAGCTGTTTTTT

length: 13
J: TRBJ1-1
D: .
V: TRBV6-5
size: .
CDR3: CASRRHLNTEAFF
DNA: TGTGCCAGCAGGAGACACTTAAACACTGAAGCTTTCTTT

length: 13
J: TRBJ1-4
D: .
V: TRBV30
size: few
CDR3: CAWRRGGNEKLFF
DNA: TGTGCCTGGAGACGGGGTGGGAATGAAAAACTGTTTTTT

length: 13
J: TRBJ1-2
D: .
V: TRBV29-1
size: few
CDR3: CSVLLNGGYGYTF
DNA: TGCAGCGTTTTACTAAACGGGGGCTATGGCTACACCTTC

length: 12
J: TRBJ1-5
D: .
V: TRBV29-1
size: .
CDR3: CSAAGRNQPQHF
DNA: TGCAGCGCTGCCGGGAGAAATCAGCCCCAGCATTTT